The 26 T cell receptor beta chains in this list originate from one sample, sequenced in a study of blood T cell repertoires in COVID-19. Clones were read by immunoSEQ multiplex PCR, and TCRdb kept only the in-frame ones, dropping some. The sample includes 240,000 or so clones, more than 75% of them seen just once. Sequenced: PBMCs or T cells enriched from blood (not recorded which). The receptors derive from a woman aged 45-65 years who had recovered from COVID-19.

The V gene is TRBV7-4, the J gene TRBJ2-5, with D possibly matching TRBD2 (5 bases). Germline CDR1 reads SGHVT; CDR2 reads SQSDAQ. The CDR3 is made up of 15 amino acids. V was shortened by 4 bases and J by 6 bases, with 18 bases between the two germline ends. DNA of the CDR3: TGTGCCAGCAGCTCAAACTCCGGGGTAAGCCAGACCCAGTACTTC. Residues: CASSSNSGVSQTQYF.

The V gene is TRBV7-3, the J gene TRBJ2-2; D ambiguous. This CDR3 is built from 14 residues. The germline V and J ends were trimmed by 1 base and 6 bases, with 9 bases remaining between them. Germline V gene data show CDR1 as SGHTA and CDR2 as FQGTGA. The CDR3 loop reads CASSLNVGSGELFF. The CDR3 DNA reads TGTGCCAGCAGCTTAAATGTCGGGTCCGGGGAGCTGTTTTTT.

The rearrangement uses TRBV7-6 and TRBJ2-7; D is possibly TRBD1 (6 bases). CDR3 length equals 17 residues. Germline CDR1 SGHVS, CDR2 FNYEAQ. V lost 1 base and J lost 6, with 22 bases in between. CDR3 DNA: TGTGCCAGCAGCTTAGGGGTCTACCGGGACATGCCTGGCGAGCAGTACTTC. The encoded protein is CASSLGVYRDMPGEQYF.

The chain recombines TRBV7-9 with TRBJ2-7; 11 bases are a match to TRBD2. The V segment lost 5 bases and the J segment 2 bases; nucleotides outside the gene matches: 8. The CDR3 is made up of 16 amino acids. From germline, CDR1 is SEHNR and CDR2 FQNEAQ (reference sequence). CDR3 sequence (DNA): TGTGCCAGCAGCAGACGTAGCGGGGGGGCCCCCTACGAGCAGTACTTC. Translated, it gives CASSRRSGGAPYEQYF.

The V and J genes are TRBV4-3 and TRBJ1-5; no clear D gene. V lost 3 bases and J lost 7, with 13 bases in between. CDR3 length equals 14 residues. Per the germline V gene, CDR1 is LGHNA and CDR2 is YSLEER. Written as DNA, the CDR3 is TGCGCCAGCAGCCAGGGCCCGTCCGGCCAGCCCCAGCATTTT. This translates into CASSQGPSGQPQHF.

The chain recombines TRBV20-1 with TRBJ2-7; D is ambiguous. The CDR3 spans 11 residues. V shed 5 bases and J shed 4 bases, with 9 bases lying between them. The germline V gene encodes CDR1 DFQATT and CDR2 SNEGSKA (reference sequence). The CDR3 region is CSADDTYEQYF. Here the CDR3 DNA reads TGCAGTGCTGATGACACGTACGAGCAGTACTTC.

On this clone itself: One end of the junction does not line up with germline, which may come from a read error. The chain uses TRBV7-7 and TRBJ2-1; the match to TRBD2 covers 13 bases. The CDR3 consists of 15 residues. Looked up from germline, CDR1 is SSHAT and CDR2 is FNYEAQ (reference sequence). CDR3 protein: CASSTSGGASNEQFF. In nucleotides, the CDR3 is TGTGCTAGCAGCACTAGCGGGGGGGCTTCCAATGAGCAGTTCTTC.

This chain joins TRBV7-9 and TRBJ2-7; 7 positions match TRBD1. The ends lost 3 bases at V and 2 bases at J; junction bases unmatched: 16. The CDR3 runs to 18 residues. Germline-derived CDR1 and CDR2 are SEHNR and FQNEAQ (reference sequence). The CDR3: CASSFGRGSQTSPYEQYF. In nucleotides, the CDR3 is TGTGCCAGCAGCTTCGGCAGGGGGTCTCAGACGTCTCCCTACGAGCAGTACTTC.

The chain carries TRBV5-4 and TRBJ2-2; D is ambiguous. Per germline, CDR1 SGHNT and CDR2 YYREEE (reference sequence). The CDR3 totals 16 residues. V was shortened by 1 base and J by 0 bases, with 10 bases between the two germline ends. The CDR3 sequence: CASSLHPDTNTGELFF. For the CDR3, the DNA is TGTGCCAGCAGCTTGCATCCCGACACGAACACCGGGGAGCTGTTTTTT.

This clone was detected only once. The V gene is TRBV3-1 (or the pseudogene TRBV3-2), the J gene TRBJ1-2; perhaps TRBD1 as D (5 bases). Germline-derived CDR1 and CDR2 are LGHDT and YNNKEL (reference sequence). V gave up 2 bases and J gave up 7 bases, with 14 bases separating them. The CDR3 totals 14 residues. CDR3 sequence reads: CASSQQSGPGGYTF. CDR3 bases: TGTGCCAGCAGCCAACAGTCAGGGCCTGGTGGCTACACCTTC.

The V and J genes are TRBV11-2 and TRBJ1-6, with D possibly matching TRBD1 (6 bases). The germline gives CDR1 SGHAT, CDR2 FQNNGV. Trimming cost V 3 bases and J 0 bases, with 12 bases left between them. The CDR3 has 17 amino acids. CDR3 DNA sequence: TGTGCCAGCAGCTTTCCAGGGGCGAGCTCCTATAATTCACCCCTCCACTTT. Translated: CASSFPGASSYNSPLHF.

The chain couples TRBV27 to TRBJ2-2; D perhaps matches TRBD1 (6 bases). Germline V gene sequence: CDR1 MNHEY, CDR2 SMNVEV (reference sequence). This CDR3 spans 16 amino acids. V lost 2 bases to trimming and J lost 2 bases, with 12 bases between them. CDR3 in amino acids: CASSLQGWYNTGELFF. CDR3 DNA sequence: TGTGCCAGCAGTTTACAGGGGTGGTATAACACCGGGGAGCTGTTTTTT.

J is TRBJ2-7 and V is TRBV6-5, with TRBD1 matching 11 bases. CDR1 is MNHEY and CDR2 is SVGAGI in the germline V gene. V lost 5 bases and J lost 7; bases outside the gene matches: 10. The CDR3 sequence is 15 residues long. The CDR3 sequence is CASSPLRTGGWEQYF. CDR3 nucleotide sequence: TGTGCCAGCAGTCCCCTCCGGACAGGGGGCTGGGAGCAGTACTTC.

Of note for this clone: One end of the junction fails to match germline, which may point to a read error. The CDR3 coding sequence is TGTGCCAGCAGCCCCACGGGACTAGCGGGAGGATATGAGATCTTC. The encoded protein is CASSPTGLAGGYEIF. The gene calls are TRBV3-1 (or the pseudogene TRBV3-2) and TRBJ2-1; TRBD2 matches 15 bases. Germline assignment: CDR1 LGHDT and CDR2 YNNKEL (reference sequence). The CDR3 runs to 15 residues.

CDR3 nucleotide sequence: TGTGCCAGCAGGCCGCAAACCGGTTATAATTCACCCCTCCACTTT. It specifies CASRPQTGYNSPLHF. The chain joins TRBV27 to TRBJ1-6; no firm D call. The CDR3 totals 15 residues. Trimming shortened V by 6 bases and J by 4 bases, and 13 bases separated the two germline ends. Germline assignment: CDR1 MNHEY and CDR2 SMNVEV (reference sequence).

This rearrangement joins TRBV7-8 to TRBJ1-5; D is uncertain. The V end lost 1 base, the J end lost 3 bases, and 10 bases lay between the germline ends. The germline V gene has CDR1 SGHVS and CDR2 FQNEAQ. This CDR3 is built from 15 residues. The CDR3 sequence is CASSLDIGFNQPQHF. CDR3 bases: TGTGCCAGCAGCTTAGATATCGGTTTCAATCAGCCCCAGCATTTT.

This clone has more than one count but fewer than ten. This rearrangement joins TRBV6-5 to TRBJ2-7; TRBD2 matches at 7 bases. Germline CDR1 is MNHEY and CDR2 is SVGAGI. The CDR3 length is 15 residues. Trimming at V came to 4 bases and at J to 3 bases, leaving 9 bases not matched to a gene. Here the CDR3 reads CASSWSWTRRYEQYF. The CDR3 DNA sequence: TGTGCCAGCAGTTGGTCTTGGACTAGACGCTACGAGCAGTACTTC.

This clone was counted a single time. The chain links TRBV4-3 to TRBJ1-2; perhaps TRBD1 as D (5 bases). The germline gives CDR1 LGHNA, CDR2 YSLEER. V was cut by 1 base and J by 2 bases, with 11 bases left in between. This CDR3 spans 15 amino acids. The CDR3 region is CASSQVQGTNYGYTF. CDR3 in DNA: TGCGCCAGCAGCCAAGTGCAGGGAACCAACTATGGCTACACCTTC.

This chain's CDR3 is CASSIQQQGGRNQPQHF. The CDR3 coding sequence is TGTGCCAGTAGTATCCAACAACAGGGGGGACGCAATCAGCCCCAGCATTTT. V usage is TRBV19 and J usage is TRBJ1-5; TRBD1 aligns across 8 bases. Trimming at V came to 3 bases and at J to 2 bases, leaving 9 bases not matched to a gene. The CDR3 loop spans 17 amino acids. In germline, CDR1 is LNHDA, CDR2 SQIVND (reference sequence).

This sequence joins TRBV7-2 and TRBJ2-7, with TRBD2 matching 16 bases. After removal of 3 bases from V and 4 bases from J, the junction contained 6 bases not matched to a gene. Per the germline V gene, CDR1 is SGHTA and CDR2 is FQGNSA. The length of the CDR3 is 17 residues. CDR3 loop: CASSFGTSGRAKYEQYF. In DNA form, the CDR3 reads TGTGCCAGCAGCTTCGGGACTAGCGGGAGGGCCAAGTACGAGCAGTACTTC.

This CDR3 reads CASSSASGYQETQYF. The DNA of the CDR3 is TGTGCCAGCAGTTCCGCTAGCGGGTACCAAGAGACCCAGTACTTC. The chain joins TRBV6-5 to TRBJ2-5; TRBD2 aligns across 8 bases. J gave up 0 bases and V 4 bases, and 4 bases lay outside the gene matches. This CDR3 comprises 15 residues. Germline values: CDR1 MNHEY, CDR2 SVGAGI.

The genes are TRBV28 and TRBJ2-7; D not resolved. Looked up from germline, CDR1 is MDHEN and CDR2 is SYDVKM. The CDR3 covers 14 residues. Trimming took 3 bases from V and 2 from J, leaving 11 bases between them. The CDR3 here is CASSFIGGTYEQYF. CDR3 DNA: TGTGCCAGCAGTTTTATCGGCGGTACCTACGAGCAGTACTTC.

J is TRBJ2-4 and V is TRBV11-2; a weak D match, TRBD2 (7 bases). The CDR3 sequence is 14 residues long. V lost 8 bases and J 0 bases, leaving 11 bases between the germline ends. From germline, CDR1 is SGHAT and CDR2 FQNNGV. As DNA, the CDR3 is TGTGCCAGCCAAAGGGGGGGAGCCAAAAACATTCAGTACTTC. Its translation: CASQRGGAKNIQYF.

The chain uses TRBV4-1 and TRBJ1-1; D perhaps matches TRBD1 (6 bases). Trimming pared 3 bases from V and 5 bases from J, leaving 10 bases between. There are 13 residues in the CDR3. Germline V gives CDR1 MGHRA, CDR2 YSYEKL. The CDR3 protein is CASSQGAGTEAFF. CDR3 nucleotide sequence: TGCGCCAGCAGCCAGGGGGCAGGGACTGAAGCTTTCTTT.

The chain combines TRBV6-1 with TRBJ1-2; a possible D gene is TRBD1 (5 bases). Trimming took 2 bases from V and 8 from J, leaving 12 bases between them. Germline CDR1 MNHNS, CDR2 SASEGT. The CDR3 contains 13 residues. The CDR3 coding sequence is TGTGCCAGCAGTGAACAGGGTCCCTACGGCTACACCTTC. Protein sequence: CASSEQGPYGYTF.

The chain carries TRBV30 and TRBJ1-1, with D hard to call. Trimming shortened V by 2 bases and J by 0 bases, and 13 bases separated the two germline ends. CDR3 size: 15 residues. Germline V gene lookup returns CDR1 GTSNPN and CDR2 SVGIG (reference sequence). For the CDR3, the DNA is TGTGCCTGGAGTTCACGGGTAGGCATGAACACTGAAGCTTTCTTT. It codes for CAWSSRVGMNTEAFF.